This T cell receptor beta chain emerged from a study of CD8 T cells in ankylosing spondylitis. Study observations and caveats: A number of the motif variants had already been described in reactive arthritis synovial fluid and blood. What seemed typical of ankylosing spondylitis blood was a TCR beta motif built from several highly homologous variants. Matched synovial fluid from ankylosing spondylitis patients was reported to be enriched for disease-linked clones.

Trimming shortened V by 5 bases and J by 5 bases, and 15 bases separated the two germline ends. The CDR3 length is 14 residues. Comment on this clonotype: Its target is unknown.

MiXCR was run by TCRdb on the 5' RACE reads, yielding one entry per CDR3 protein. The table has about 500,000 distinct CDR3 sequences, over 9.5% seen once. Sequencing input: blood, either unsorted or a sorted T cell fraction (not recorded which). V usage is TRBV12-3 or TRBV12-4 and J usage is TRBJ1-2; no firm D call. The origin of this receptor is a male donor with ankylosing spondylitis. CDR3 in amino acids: CASSPRGIEYGYTF. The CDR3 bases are TGTGCCAGCAGTCCGCGGGGTATAGAGTATGGCTACACCTTC.